This T cell receptor beta chain appears in the sequencing data of a study of OX40 agonist ivuxolimab in advanced cancers. Profiled with immunoSEQ multiplex PCR; TCRdb holds only in-frame clones, not every one. The table includes approximately 58,000 clones, approximately 90% detected once. This clone was seen just once. This CDR3 spans 15 amino acids. The germline CDR1 and CDR2 sequences are MGHRA and YSYEKL. V shed 1 base and J shed 1 base, with 10 bases lying between them. The sequence came from an adult with an advanced solid tumor such as melanoma, head and neck, liver or kidney cancer. The source material was CD4+ or CD8+ T cells sorted from blood, sampled in a trial of the OX40 agonist ivuxolimab. The J gene is TRBJ1-1, the V gene TRBV4-1, with D possibly TRBD1 on 6 matching bases. This CDR3 is CASSQGQGRNTEAFF. In DNA, the CDR3 is TGCGCCAGCAGCCAAGGGCAGGGGAGGAACACTGAAGCTTTCTTT.